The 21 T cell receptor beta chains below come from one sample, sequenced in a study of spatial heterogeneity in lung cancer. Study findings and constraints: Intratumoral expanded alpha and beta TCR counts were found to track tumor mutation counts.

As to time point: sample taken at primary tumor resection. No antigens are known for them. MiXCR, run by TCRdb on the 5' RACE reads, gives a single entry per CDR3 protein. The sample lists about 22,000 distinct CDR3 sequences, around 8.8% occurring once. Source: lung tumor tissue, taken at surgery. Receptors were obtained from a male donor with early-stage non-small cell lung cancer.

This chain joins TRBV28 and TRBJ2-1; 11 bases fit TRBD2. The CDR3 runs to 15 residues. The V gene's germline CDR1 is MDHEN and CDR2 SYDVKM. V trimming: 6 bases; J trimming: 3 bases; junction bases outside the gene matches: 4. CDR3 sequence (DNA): TGTGCCAGCAGGCCTCTAGCGGGGGGCTACAATGAGCAGTTCTTC. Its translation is CASRPLAGGYNEQFF.

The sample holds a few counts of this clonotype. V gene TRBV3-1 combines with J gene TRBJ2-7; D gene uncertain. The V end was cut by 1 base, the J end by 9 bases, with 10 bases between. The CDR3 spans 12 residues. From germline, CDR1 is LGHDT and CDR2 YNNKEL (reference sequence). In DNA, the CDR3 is TGTGCCAGCAGCCAAGGGTCCGAGACGCAGTACTTC. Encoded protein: CASSQGSETQYF.

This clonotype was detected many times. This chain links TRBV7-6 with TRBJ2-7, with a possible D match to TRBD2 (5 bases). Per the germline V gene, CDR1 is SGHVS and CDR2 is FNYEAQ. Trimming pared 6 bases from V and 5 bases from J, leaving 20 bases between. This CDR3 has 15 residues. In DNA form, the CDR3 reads TGTGCCAGCAGTCAGGCAGTCACGGGGTTCCACGAGCAGTACTTC. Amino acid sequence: CASSQAVTGFHEQYF.

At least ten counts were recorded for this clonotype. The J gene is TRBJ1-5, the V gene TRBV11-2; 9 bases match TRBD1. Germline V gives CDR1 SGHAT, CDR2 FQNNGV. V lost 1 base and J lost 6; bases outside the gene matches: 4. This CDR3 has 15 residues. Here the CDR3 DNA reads TGTGCCAGCAGCTTAGGAGGACAGGGGAGTCAGCCCCAGCATTTT. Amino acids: CASSLGGQGSQPQHF.

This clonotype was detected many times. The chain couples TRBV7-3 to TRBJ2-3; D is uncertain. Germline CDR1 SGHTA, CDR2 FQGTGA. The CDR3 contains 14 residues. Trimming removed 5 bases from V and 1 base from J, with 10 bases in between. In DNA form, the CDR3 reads TGTGCCAGCAGCCCCACTGGGGGCACAGATACGCAGTATTTT. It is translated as CASSPTGGTDTQYF.

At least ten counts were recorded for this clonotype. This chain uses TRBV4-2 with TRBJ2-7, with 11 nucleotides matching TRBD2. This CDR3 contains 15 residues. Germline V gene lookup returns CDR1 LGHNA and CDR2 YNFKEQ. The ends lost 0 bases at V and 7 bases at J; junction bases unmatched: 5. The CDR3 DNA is TGTGCCAGCAGCCAAGATAGCGGGGGGGCGAGTGAGCAGTACTTC. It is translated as CASSQDSGGASEQYF.

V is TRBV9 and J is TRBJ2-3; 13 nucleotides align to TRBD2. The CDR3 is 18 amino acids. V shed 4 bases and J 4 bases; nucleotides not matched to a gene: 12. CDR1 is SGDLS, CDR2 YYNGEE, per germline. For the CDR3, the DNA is TGTGCCAGCAGCTCAAGAGGACTAGCGGGGGTCCCCCCAGATACGCAGTATTTT. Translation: CASSSRGLAGVPPDTQYF.

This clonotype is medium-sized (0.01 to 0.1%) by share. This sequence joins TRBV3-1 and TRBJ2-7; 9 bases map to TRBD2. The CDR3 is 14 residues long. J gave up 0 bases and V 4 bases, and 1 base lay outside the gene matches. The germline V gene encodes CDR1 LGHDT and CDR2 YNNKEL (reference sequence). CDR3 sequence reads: CASSRTSASYEQYF. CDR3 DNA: TGTGCCAGCAGCCGGACTAGCGCCTCCTACGAGCAGTACTTC.

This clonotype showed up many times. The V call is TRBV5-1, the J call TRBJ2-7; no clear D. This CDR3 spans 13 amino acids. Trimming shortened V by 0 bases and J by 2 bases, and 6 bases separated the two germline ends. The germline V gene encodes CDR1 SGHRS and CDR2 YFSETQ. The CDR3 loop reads CASSLVPAYEQYF. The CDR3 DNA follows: TGCGCCAGCAGCTTGGTGCCAGCCTACGAGCAGTACTTC. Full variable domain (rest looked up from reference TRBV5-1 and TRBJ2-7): KAGVTQTPRYLIKTRGQQVTLSCSPISGHRSVSWYQQTPGQGLQFLFEYFSETQRNKGNFPGRFSGRQFSNSRSEMNVSTLELGDSALYLCASSLVPAYEQYFGPGTRLTVT.

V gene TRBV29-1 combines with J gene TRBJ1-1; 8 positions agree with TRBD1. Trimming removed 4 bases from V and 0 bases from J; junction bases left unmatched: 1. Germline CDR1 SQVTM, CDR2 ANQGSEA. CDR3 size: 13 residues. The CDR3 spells CSVADRVNTEAFF. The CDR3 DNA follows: TGCAGCGTTGCGGACAGGGTGAACACTGAAGCTTTCTTT.

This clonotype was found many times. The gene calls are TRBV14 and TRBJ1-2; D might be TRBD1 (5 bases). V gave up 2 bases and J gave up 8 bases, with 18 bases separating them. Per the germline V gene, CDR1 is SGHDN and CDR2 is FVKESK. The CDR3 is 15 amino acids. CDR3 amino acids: CASSQLDKGSNGYTF. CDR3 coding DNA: TGTGCCAGCAGCCAATTGGACAAGGGAAGTAACGGCTACACCTTC. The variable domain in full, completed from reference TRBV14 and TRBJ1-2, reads EAGVTQFPSHSVIEKGQTVTLRCDPISGHDNLYWYRRVMGKEIKFLLHFVKESKQDESGMPNNRFLAERTGGTYSTLKVQPAELEDSGVYFCASSQLDKGSNGYTFGSGTRLTVV.

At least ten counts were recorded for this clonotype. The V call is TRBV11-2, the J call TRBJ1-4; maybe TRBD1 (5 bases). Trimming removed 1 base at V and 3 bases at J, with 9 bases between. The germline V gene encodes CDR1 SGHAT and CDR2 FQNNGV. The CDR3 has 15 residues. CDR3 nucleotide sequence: TGTGCCAGCAGCTTAGTGAGGGGCCCTAATGAAAAACTGTTTTTT. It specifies CASSLVRGPNEKLFF. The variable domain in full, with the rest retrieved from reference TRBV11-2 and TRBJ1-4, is EAGVAQSPRYKIIEKRQSVAFWCNPISGHATLYWYQQILGQGPKLLIQFQNNGVVDDSQLPKDRFSAERLKGVDSTLKIQPAKLEDSAVYLCASSLVRGPNEKLFFGSGTQLSVL.

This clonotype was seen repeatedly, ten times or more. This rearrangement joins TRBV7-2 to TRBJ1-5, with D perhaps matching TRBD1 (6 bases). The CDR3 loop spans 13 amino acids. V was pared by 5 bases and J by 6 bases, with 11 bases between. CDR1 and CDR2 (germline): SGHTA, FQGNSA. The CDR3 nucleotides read TGTGCCAGCAGCGATGGACAGTCTCAGCCCCAGCATTTT. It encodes CASSDGQSQPQHF.

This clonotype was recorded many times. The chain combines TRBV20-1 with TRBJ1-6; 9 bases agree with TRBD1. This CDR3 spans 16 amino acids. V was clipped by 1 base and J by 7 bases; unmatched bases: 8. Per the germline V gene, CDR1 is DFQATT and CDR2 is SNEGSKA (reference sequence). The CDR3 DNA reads TGCAGTGCTAGAGCTATAAGGGGACAGGGCAATTCACCCCTCCACTTT. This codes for CSARAIRGQGNSPLHF.

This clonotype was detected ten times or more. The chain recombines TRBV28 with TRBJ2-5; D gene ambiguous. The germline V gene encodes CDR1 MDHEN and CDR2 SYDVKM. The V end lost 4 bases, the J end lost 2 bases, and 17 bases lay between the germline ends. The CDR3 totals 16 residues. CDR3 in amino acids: CASSSRDLTGQETQYF. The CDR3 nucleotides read TGTGCCAGCAGTTCCCGCGACCTAACCGGGCAAGAGACCCAGTACTTC.

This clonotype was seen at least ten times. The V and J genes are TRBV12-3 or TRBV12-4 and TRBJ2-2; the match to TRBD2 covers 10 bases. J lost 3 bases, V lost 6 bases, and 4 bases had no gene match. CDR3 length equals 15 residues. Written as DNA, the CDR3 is TGTGCCAGCAGCTCCGGACTAGCGGACACCGGGGAGCTGTTTTTT. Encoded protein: CASSSGLADTGELFF.

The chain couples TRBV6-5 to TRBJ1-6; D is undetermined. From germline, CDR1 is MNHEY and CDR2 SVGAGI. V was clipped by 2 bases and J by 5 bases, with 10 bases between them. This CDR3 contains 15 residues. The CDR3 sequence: CASSYSGEHNSPLHF. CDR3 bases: TGTGCCAGCAGTTACAGTGGGGAGCATAATTCACCCCTCCACTTT.

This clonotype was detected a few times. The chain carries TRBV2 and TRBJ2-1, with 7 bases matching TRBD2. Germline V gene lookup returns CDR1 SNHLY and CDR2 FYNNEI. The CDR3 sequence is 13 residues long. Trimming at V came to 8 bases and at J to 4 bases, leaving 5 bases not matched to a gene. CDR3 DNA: TGTGCCAGCGGGGGGGAAGTTTACAATGAGCAGTTCTTC. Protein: CASGGEVYNEQFF.

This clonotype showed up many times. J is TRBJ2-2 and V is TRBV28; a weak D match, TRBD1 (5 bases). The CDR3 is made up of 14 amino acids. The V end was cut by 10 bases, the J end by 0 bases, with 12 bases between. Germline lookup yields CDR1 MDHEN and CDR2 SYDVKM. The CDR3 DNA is TGTGCCACCAGGGTAGGAGCGAACACCGGGGAGCTGTTTTTT. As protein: CATRVGANTGELFF.

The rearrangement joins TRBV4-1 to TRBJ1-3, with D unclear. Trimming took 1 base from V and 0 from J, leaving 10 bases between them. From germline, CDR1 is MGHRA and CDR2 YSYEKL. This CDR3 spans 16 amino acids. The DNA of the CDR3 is TGCGCCAGCAGCCAAGCACTGATTATCTCTGGAAACACCATATATTTT. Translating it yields CASSQALIISGNTIYF.

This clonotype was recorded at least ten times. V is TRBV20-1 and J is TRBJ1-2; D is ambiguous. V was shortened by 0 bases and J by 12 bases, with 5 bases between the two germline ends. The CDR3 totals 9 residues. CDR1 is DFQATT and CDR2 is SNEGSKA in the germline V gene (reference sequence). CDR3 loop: CSAREGHTF. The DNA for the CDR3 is TGCAGTGCTAGAGAAGGGCACACCTTC.